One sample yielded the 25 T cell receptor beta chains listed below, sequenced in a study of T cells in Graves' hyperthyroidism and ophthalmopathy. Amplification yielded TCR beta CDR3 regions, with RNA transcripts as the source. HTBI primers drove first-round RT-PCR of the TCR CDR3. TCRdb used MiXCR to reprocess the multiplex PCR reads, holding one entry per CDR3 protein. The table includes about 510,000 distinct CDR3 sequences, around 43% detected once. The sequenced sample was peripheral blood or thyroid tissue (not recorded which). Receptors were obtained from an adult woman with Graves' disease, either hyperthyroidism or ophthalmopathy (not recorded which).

Here the CDR3 reads CASRGQLNQPQYF. CDR3 DNA: TGTGCCAGCAGAGGGCAGTTAAATCAGCCCCAGTACTTC. The rearrangement joins TRBV12-3 or TRBV12-4 to TRBJ2-5; D gene uncertain. V lost 6 bases, J lost 9 bases, and 17 bases lay in between. This CDR3 is built from 13 residues.

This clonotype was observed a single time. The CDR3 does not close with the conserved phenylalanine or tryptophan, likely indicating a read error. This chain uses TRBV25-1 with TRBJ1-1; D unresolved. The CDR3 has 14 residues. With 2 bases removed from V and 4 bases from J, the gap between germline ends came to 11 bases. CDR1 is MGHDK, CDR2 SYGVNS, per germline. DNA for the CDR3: TGTGCCAGCAGTGAACTTGGGGAGGGCACTGAAGCTTTCCTT. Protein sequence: CASSELGEGTEAFL.

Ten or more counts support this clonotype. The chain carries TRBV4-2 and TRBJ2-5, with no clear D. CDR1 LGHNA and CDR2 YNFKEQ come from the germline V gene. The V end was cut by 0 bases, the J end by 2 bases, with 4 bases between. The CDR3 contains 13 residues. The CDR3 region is CASSQESQETQYF. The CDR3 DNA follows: TGTGCCAGCAGCCAAGAGTCTCAAGAGACCCAGTACTTC.

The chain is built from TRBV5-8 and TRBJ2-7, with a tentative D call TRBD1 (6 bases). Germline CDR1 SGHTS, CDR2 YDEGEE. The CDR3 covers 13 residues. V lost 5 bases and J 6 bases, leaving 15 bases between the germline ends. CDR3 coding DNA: TGTGCCAGCAGTGAGAGACAGGCGGTCGAGCAGTACTTC. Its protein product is CASSERQAVEQYF.

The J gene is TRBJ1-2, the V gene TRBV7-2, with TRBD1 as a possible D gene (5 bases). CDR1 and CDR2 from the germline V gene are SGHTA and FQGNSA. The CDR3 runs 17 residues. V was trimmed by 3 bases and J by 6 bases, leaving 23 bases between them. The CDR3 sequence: CASSFLQDTSGDDGYTF. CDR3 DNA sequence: TGTGCCAGCAGCTTTCTCCAGGACACTTCCGGGGACGATGGCTACACCTTC. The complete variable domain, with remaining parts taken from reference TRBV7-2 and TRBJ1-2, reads GAGVSQSPSNKVTEKGKDVELRCDPISGHTALYWYRQSLGQGLEFLIYFQGNSAPDKSGLPSDRFSAERTGGSVSTLTIQRTQQEDSAVYLCASSFLQDTSGDDGYTFGSGTRLTVV.

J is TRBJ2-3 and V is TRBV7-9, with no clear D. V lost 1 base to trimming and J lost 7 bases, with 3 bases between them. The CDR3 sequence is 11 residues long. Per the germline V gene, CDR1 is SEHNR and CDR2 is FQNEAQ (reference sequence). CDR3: CASSLDNTQYF. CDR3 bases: TGTGCCAGCAGCTTAGATAATACGCAGTATTTT.

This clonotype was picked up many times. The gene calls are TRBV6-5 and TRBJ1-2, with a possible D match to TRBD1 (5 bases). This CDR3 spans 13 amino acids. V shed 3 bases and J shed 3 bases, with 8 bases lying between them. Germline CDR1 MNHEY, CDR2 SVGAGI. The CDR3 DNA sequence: TGTGCCAGCAGTTATGGCAGGGACTATGGCTACACCTTC. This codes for CASSYGRDYGYTF.

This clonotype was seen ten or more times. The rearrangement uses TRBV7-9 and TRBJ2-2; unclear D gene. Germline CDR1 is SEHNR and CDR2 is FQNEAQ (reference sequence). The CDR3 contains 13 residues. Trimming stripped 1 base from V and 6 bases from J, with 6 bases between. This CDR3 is CASSLDGPGELFF. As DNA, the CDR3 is TGTGCCAGCAGCTTAGACGGTCCCGGGGAGCTGTTTTTT.

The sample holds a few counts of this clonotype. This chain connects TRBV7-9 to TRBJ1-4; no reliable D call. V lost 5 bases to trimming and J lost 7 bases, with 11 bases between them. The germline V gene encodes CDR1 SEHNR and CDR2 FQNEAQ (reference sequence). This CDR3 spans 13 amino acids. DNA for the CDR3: TGTGCCAGCAGCATGCGTGGCGGTGAAAAACTGTTTTTT. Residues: CASSMRGGEKLFF.

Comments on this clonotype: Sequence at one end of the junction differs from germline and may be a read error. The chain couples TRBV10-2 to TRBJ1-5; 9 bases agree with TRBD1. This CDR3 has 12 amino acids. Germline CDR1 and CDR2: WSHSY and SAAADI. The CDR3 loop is CASGTGLSAQHF. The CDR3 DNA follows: TGTGCCAGCGGGACAGGGCTCTCGGCCCAGCATTTT.

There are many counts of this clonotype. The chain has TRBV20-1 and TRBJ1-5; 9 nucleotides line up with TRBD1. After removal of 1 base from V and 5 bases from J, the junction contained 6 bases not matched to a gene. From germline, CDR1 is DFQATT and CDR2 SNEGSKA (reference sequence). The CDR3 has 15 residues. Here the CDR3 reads CSARGDRGEDQPQHF. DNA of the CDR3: TGCAGTGCTAGAGGCGACAGGGGGGAGGATCAGCCCCAGCATTTT.

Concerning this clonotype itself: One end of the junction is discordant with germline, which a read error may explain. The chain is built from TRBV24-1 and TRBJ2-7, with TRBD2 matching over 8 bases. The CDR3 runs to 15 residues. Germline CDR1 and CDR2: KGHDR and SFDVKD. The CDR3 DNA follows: TGTGCCAGCAGTTATGGTACTAGCGGCACCTACGAGCACTACTTC. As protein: CASSYGTSGTYEHYF.

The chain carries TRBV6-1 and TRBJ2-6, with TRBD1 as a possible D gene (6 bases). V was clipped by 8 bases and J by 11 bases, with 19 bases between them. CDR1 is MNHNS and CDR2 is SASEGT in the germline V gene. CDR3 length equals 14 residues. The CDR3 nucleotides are TGTGCCAGCGGCAGGGGTGGGGCCGCCGACGTCCTGACTTTC. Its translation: CASGRGGAADVLTF.

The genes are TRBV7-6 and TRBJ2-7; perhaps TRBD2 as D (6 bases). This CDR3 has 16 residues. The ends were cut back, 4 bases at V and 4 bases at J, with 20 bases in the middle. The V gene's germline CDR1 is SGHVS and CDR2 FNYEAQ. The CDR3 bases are TGTGCCAGCAGCTCAAGTGGGACTGGGGTCGAGTACGAGCAGTACTTC. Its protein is CASSSSGTGVEYEQYF.

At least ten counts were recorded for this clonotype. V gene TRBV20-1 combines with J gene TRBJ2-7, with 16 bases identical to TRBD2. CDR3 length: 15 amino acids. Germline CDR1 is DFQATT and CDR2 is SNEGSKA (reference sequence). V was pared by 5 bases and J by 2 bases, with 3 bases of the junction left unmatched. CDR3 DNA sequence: TGCAGTGCTGCCGGGACTAGCGGGAGGGCCTACGAGCAGTACTTC. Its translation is CSAAGTSGRAYEQYF.

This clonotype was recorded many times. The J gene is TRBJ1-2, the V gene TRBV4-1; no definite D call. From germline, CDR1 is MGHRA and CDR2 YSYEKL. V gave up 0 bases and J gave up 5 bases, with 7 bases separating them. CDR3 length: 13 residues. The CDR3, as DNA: TGCGCCAGCAGCCAAGATGCGGGTTATGGCTACACCTTC. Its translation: CASSQDAGYGYTF.

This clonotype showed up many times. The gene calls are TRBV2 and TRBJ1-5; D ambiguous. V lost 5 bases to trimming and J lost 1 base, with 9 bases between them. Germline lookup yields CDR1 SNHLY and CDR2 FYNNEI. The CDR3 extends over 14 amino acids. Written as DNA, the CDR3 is TGTGCCAGCAGTCCCGACACAAGCAATCAGCCCCAGCATTTT. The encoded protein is CASSPDTSNQPQHF.

This chain's CDR3 is CASSLSGRTNEKLFF. DNA of the CDR3: TGTGCCAGCAGCTTGTCAGGTAGGACTAATGAAAAACTGTTTTTT. The chain couples TRBV7-9 to TRBJ1-4, with no clear D. The CDR3 length is 15 residues. Trimming left V 3 bases short and J 2 bases short, with 10 bases between. Germline lookup yields CDR1 SEHNR and CDR2 FQNEAQ (reference sequence).

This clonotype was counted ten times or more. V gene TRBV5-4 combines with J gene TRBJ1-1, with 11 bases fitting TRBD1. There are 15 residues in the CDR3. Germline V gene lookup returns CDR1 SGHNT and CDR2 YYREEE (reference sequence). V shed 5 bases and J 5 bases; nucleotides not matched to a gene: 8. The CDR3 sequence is CASSWTGGEGTEAFF. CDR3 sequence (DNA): TGTGCCAGCAGTTGGACAGGGGGCGAAGGGACTGAAGCTTTCTTT.

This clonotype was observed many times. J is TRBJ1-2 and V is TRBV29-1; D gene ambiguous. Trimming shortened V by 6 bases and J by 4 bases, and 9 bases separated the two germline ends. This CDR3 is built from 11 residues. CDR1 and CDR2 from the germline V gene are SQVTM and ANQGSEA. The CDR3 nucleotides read TGCAGCGTATTGGACGGCTATGGCTACACCTTC. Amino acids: CSVLDGYGYTF.

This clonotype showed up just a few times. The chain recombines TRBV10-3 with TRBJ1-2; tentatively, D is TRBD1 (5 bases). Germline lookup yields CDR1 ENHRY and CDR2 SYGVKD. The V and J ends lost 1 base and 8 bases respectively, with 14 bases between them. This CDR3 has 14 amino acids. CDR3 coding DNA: TGTGCCATCAGTGAGTGGGACTCTCGGCGGGGCTACACCTTC. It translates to CAISEWDSRRGYTF.

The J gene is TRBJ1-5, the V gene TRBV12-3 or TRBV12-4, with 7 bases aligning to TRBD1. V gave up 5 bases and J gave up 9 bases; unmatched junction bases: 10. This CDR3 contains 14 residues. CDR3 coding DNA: TGTGCCAGCAGTGCAGGGGGTCGCGACAGGCCCCAGCATTTT. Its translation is CASSAGGRDRPQHF.

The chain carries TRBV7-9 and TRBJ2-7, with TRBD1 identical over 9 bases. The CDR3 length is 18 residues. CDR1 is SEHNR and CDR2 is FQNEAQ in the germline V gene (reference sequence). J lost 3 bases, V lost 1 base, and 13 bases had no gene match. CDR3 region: CASSLEGQGNRFGYEQYF. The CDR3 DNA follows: TGTGCCAGCAGCTTAGAAGGACAGGGGAACCGATTCGGCTACGAGCAGTACTTC.

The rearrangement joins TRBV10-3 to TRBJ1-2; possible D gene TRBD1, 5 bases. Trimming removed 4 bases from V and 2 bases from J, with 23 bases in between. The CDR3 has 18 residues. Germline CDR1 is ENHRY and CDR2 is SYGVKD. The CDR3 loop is CAISVLAHRPNSNYGYTF. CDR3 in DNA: TGTGCCATCAGTGTGTTAGCCCACAGGCCCAACTCGAACTATGGCTACACCTTC.

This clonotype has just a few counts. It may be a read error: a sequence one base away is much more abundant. This chain's CDR3 is CSARRRVRQGNQPQHF. CDR3 sequence (DNA): TGCAGTGCTAGACGGAGAGTGAGACAGGGCAATCAGCCCCAGCATTTT. The chain combines TRBV20-1 with TRBJ1-5; TRBD1 might be the D (6 bases). V shed 2 bases and J shed 2 bases, with 16 bases lying between them. This CDR3 is 16 amino acids long. In germline, CDR1 is DFQATT, CDR2 SNEGSKA (reference sequence).